This T cell receptor beta chain was recovered during a study of cytotoxic CD8 clonotypes in ibrutinib-treated CLL. As for the study in general: Response material was collected after a median approximately 12 months of treatment, range 6 to 36. A mean of around 260,000 productive templates and tens of thousands of productive rearrangements was obtained per sample.

Method: immunoSEQ multiplex PCR; TCRdb's copy keeps in-frame clones and lacks some. The profile covers a few hundred thousand clones, with around 66% appearing a single time and just under 6.5% taken by the ten largest. This clone appeared a few times. Antigen specificity is unknown. The germline gives CDR1 SGHRS, CDR2 YFSETQ. Trimming took off 4 bases at V and 2 bases at J, with 9 bases between the two ends. CDR3 length: 13 residues. Study-wide results and limits: Sampling of sustained-remission and progressing patients occurred at differing times. Measured clonality at baseline was greater than in age-matched healthy donors and tracked with circulating CD8+ T-cell counts.

The sequences come from PBMCs, collected after 36 months of ibrutinib treatment. This chain links TRBV5-1 with TRBJ1-1; D gene unclear. The origin of this receptor is a human donor with chronic lymphocytic leukemia. The CDR3 DNA reads as TGCGCCAGCAGCATGGACGGTAACACTGAAGCTTTCTTT. Translated: CASSMDGNTEAFF.